The 24 T cell receptor beta chains listed next were all sequenced from one sample in a study of beta chain features in type 1 diabetes. Study-level results: Moderate yet significant TCRB CDR3 shortening was seen in Type 1 diabetes patients in all four CD4+ subsets.

Reverse transcribing all isolated RNA meant expressed TCRB transcripts were sequenced. The assay was immunoSEQ multiplex PCR, and TCRdb's table has in-frame clones only and misses some. The sample carries under 350,000 clones, less than 30% recorded once. Their cognate antigens are unknown. Sequencing was carried out using naive CD4+ T cells from blood. All receptors derive from a woman in her 30s with type 1 diabetes.

The CDR3 loop is CASSWEGRGQYEQYF. The DNA of the CDR3 is TGTGCCAGCAGCTGGGAGGGACGCGGCCAATACGAGCAGTACTTC. The chain employs TRBV13 and TRBJ2-7, with 7 bases matching TRBD2. The germline V gene has CDR1 PRHDT and CDR2 FYEKMQ (reference sequence). The CDR3 has 15 amino acids. The trim removed 4 bases at V and 4 bases at J, leaving 10 bases unmatched.

This clone occurred a few times. This sequence joins TRBV15 and TRBJ2-7, with D possibly TRBD2 on 6 matching bases. Looked up from germline, CDR1 is LNHNV and CDR2 is YYDKDF (reference sequence). The CDR3 consists of 15 residues. Trimming pared 2 bases from V and 2 bases from J, leaving 13 bases between. This CDR3 reads CATSRPGTSAYEQYF. CDR3 in DNA: TGTGCCACCAGCAGACCCGGGACTTCCGCCTACGAGCAGTACTTC.

This clone showed up just a few times. Other nucleotide sequences in the sample specify the same CDR3. The rearrangement uses TRBV5-1 and TRBJ2-7; 8 bases line up with TRBD1. The CDR3 has 14 amino acids. The J segment lost 2 bases and the V segment lost 3 bases, leaving 4 bases of the junction unmatched. CDR1 and CDR2 (germline): SGHRS, YFSETQ. The CDR3 loop is CASSSGTGAYEQYF. In nucleotides, the CDR3 is TGCGCCAGCAGCTCTGGGACAGGAGCCTACGAGCAGTACTTC.

J is TRBJ2-7 and V is TRBV18; no clear D gene. The V gene lost 0 bases and the J gene lost 2 bases, with 11 bases spanning the gap. Germline V gene lookup returns CDR1 KGHSH and CDR2 LQKENI. The CDR3 contains 15 residues. The CDR3 nucleotides read TGTGCCAGCTCACCACCGATAGTCGTGCCCTACGAGCAGTACTTC. This gives the protein CASSPPIVVPYEQYF.

The chain links TRBV30 to TRBJ2-2, with a possible D match to TRBD2 (6 bases). This CDR3 is built from 15 residues. Germline V gene lookup returns CDR1 GTSNPN and CDR2 SVGIG (reference sequence). V was shortened by 0 bases and J by 6 bases, with 14 bases between the two germline ends. CDR3: CAWSVSAGWPGELFF. CDR3 sequence (DNA): TGTGCCTGGAGTGTTTCCGCGGGGTGGCCCGGGGAGCTGTTTTTT.

The chain has TRBV18 and TRBJ1-3, with D possibly TRBD1 on 5 matching bases. The CDR3 has 13 amino acids. The germline CDR1 and CDR2 sequences are KGHSH and LQKENI. V was clipped by 5 bases and J by 4 bases, with 9 bases between them. In DNA form, the CDR3 reads TGTGCCAGCTCAGACGACAGAGGAAACACCATATATTTT. This codes for CASSDDRGNTIYF.

This clone turned up a few times. Relative to the germline gene, one junction end is altered; a read error may explain this. The J gene is TRBJ2-5, the V gene TRBV30; 7 bases match TRBD1. CDR1 and CDR2 (germline): GTSNPN, SVGIG (reference sequence). The CDR3 loop spans 14 amino acids. The CDR3 is CVWSITGVEETQYF. CDR3 nucleotides: TGTGTCTGGTCAATCACAGGGGTCGAAGAGACCCAGTACTTC.

The chain joins TRBV7-9 to TRBJ2-5; TRBD1 might be the D (8 bases). Trimming cost V 5 bases and J 5 bases, with 15 bases left between them. The CDR3 is 14 amino acids. Germline-derived CDR1 and CDR2 are SEHNR and FQNEAQ (reference sequence). CDR3 sequence reads: CASSIPQGGETQYF. In nucleotides, the CDR3 is TGTGCCAGCAGCATACCACAGGGGGGGGAGACCCAGTACTTC.

This clone was picked up a small number of times. The CDR3 DNA follows: TGTGCCAGCAGCCAAGATTTAGTAAGCTACGAGCAGTACTTC. Translation gives CASSQDLVSYEQYF. The gene calls are TRBV4-2 and TRBJ2-7; no clear D gene. Germline-derived CDR1 and CDR2 are LGHNA and YNFKEQ. This CDR3 has 14 residues. With 0 bases removed from V and 3 bases from J, the gap between germline ends came to 9 bases.

The gene calls are TRBV5-1 and TRBJ2-5, with 13 nucleotides matching TRBD2. CDR3 length equals 14 residues. Losses at the gene ends were 9 bases for V and 5 bases for J; bases not matched to a gene: 7. The germline gives CDR1 SGHRS, CDR2 YFSETQ. CDR3 DNA: TGCGCCATCTTACTAGCGGGAGGGCTCGAGACCCAGTACTTC. It specifies CAILLAGGLETQYF.

This chain joins TRBV4-2 and TRBJ1-2; D uncertain. In germline, CDR1 is LGHNA, CDR2 YNFKEQ. This CDR3 is 15 amino acids long. V gave up 0 bases and J gave up 0 bases, with 8 bases separating them. The CDR3 nucleotides are TGTGCCAGCAGCCAAGACGCGGATACTAACTATGGCTACACCTTC. Translating gives CASSQDADTNYGYTF.

This clone has more than one count but fewer than ten. This chain connects TRBV28 to TRBJ2-1, with 11 bases that match TRBD1. The CDR3 is 16 amino acids. Germline-derived CDR1 and CDR2 are MDHEN and SYDVKM. Unmatched junction bases numbered 3, after V lost 4 bases and J lost 1 base. The CDR3 DNA follows: TGTGCCAGCAGTTCCGGACAGGGGGCTTCCTACAATGAGCAGTTCTTC. It is translated as CASSSGQGASYNEQFF.

This CDR3 is CASQGATSNEQFF. The CDR3 DNA reads TGTGCCAGTCAGGGGGCAACTAGCAATGAGCAGTTCTTC. The V call is TRBV10-3, the J call TRBJ2-1; TRBD1 matches 8 bases. The CDR3 has 13 amino acids. The germline gives CDR1 ENHRY, CDR2 SYGVKD. V trimming: 10 bases; J trimming: 6 bases; junction bases outside the gene matches: 8.

This clone was seen more than once but under ten times. V and J are TRBV4-2 and TRBJ1-2; 7 nucleotides line up with TRBD1. V shed 3 bases, J shed 7 bases, and the junction held 11 bases outside the gene matches. This CDR3 is 15 amino acids long. Germline V gene lookup returns CDR1 LGHNA and CDR2 YNFKEQ. The CDR3 sequence: CASSQDRTGKLGYTF. The CDR3 nucleotides are TGTGCCAGCAGCCAGGACAGGACAGGAAAACTTGGCTACACCTTC.

The rearrangement links TRBV6-5 to TRBJ2-3; 10 bases match TRBD2. CDR3 length equals 14 residues. After removal of 6 bases from V and 3 bases from J, the junction contained 3 bases not matched to a gene. The germline gives CDR1 MNHEY, CDR2 SVGAGI. This chain's CDR3 is CASSQLAGTDTQYF. DNA for the CDR3: TGTGCCAGCAGCCAACTAGCGGGAACAGATACGCAGTATTTT.

Only a few counts were recorded for this clone. This chain connects TRBV30 to TRBJ2-5; the D gene is possibly TRBD2 (6 bases). V was trimmed by 3 bases and J by 5 bases, leaving 13 bases between them. This CDR3 has 13 amino acids. In germline, CDR1 is GTSNPN, CDR2 SVGIG (reference sequence). The CDR3 DNA reads TGTGCCTGGAGCCGACTAGGCGGGGAGACCCAGTACTTC. This codes for CAWSRLGGETQYF.

This chain joins TRBV14 and TRBJ2-3, with D possibly matching TRBD1 (5 bases). This CDR3 spans 12 amino acids. Germline V gene data show CDR1 as SGHDN and CDR2 as FVKESK. V dropped 4 bases and J dropped 5 bases, with 7 bases sitting between them. CDR3 DNA sequence: TGTGCCAGCAGCCCCCAGGGAGATACGCAGTATTTT. Residues: CASSPQGDTQYF.

This chain joins TRBV5-4 and TRBJ2-1, with 12 nucleotides matching TRBD2. The CDR3 contains 15 residues. Germline values: CDR1 SGHNT, CDR2 YYREEE (reference sequence). J lost 9 bases, V lost 4 bases, and 8 bases had no gene match. The CDR3 DNA reads TGTGCCAGCAGCCCTATAGCTAGCGGGAGGGGTGAGCAGTTCTTC. Its protein product is CASSPIASGRGEQFF.

V is TRBV6-6 and J is TRBJ2-7, with TRBD2 matching over 9 bases. CDR1 is MNHNY, CDR2 SVGAGI, per germline (reference sequence). The CDR3 consists of 16 residues. With 0 bases clipped from V and 2 bases from J, the junction kept 5 bases outside the gene matches. CDR3 amino acids: CASSYSPAGGPYEQYF. The CDR3 bases are TGTGCCAGCAGTTACTCGCCAGCGGGAGGCCCCTACGAGCAGTACTTC.

The V and J genes are TRBV6-4 and TRBJ2-3; TRBD2 matches at 9 bases. The V segment lost 9 bases and the J segment 4 bases; nucleotides outside the gene matches: 11. Germline CDR1 reads MRHNA; CDR2 reads SNTAGT. The CDR3 runs to 15 residues. For the CDR3, the DNA is TGTGCCAGTCGGTCCTTAGCGGGAGTATCAGATACGCAGTATTTT. The encoded protein is CASRSLAGVSDTQYF.

This clone has only a few counts. V gene TRBV29-1 combines with J gene TRBJ2-1; possibly TRBD1 for D (9 bases). Deletions cut 4 bases from V and 6 bases from J, with 16 bases between. CDR1 and CDR2 from the germline V gene are SQVTM and ANQGSEA. The length of the CDR3 is 14 residues. The CDR3 DNA follows: TGCAGCGTTGTACAGGGGGCGGGGGGCAATGAGCAGTTCTTC. Protein: CSVVQGAGGNEQFF.

This chain uses TRBV18 with TRBJ2-3; 9 nucleotides line up with TRBD2. V trimming: 3 bases; J trimming: 5 bases; junction bases outside the gene matches: 6. Germline CDR1 and CDR2: KGHSH and LQKENI. The CDR3 loop spans 15 amino acids. CDR3 sequence: CASSPWTSEGDTQYF. CDR3 bases: TGTGCCAGCTCACCTTGGACTAGCGAGGGAGATACGCAGTATTTT.

This clone was seen only a few times. The chain combines TRBV7-6 with TRBJ1-1, with 11 bases fitting TRBD1. V lost 3 bases, J lost 1 base, and 1 base stayed unmatched. Per the germline V gene, CDR1 is SGHVS and CDR2 is FNYEAQ. This CDR3 comprises 15 residues. The CDR3 is CASSFGTGGNTEAFF. The CDR3 DNA reads as TGTGCCAGCAGCTTCGGGACAGGGGGGAACACTGAAGCTTTCTTT.

The chain combines TRBV10-3 with TRBJ2-2, with 7 bases fitting TRBD2. Germline V gene data show CDR1 as ENHRY and CDR2 as SYGVKD. The CDR3 runs 12 residues. Trimming removed 10 bases from V and 5 bases from J; junction bases left unmatched: 4. CDR3 protein: CASGSGTGELFF. CDR3 in DNA: TGTGCCAGCGGGAGCGGGACCGGGGAGCTGTTTTTT.